This TCR beta chain was identified in a study of blood T cells in healthy people across ages. CDR1 MDHEN and CDR2 SYDVKM come from the germline V gene. This CDR3 is 16 amino acids long. The study drew donors from healthy Caucasian individuals in Russia aged roughly 6 to 95. Peripheral blood samples of 9.5 to 10 milliliters were drawn from each donor. Each sample gave at least 6.5 million isolated PBMCs. Combining a sample-barcoded 5' primer with a J-beta primer mix, a second PCR ran for roughly 7 to 12 cycles. MiXCR, run by TCRdb on the 5' RACE reads, gives a single entry per CDR3 protein. The table has 710,000 or so distinct CDR3 sequences, roughly 32% seen once. Whole-study results and caveats: Aged donors had fewer naive CD4+ cells and lower diversity than long-lived donors.

A single count supports this clonotype. Its target is unknown. A read error may produce the germline difference seen at one junction end. The TCR was taken from a woman over 75 in good health. The specimen sequenced was blood. The rearrangement joins TRBV28 to TRBJ2-6; the D call may be TRBD1 or TRBD2 (6 bases each). The CDR3, as DNA: TGTGCCAGCAGGGGTACAGGGTACTCGGGGGCCAACGCCCTGACTTTC. This sequence encodes CASRGTGYSGANALTF. The complete variable domain, with remaining parts taken from reference TRBV28 and TRBJ2-6, reads DVKVTQSSRYLVKRTGEKVFLECVQDMDHENMFWYRQDPGLGLRLIYFSYDVKMKEKGDIPEGYSVSREKKERFSLILESASTNQTSMYLCASRGTGYSGANALTFGAGSRLTVL.